This paragraph reports one TCR beta chain. Its cognate antigen is unknown. The PCR contained 60 Vbeta and 13 Jbeta primers. The data were produced by immunoSEQ multiplex PCR, yet TCRdb's version contains in-frame clones alone and is incomplete. The sample lists about 99,000 clones; 65% to 85% were seen once. The sample is drawn from a study of cytomegalovirus exposure and HLA in healthy donors. Study-level information: The study's early data release held around 85 million unique TCRs from HLA-typed donors.

Notes on the study in general: Reported performance of the classifier showed diagnosis of cytomegalovirus status with high specificity and sensitivity. Association with HLA alleles at 0.05 false discovery rate was found for around 17,000 TCR beta sequences in a later analysis. While the bulk of TCR sequences proved rare, some public TCRs turned up in many donors.

The source material was PBMCs. The TCR originated in a man aged 40-49 years in good health and CMV-seronegative.

Here the CDR3 reads CASSETGGNQPQHF. CDR3 bases: TGCGCCAGCAGCGAGACAGGGGGCAATCAGCCCCAGCATTTT. The chain combines TRBV5-1 with TRBJ1-5; the match to TRBD1 covers 8 bases. V lost 4 bases, J lost 2 bases, and 2 bases stayed unmatched. The CDR3 has 14 amino acids. Germline values: CDR1 SGHRS, CDR2 YFSETQ.